This T cell receptor (beta chain) was identified in a study of cytomegalovirus exposure and HLA in healthy donors. Study-wide findings and caveats: Earlier analysis yielded a pattern in which most TCR beta V segments were productive about 90% or about 30% of the time.

Details on this clone: Its matching antigen is unknown.

Germline CDR1 and CDR2: SGHRS and YFSETQ. The ends lost 0 bases at V and 5 bases at J; junction bases unmatched: 9. This CDR3 comprises 16 residues. The PCR employed 60 Vbeta primers together with 13 Jbeta primers. Original handling: About 9.9 million of the about 80 million unique TCR beta chains counted in a later analysis were shared. Here immunoSEQ multiplex PCR was the method, and the copy in TCRdb shows in-frame clones only, minus some. That table is the source of V, J and clone size, and D and trimming were worked out from the DNA. The table shows about 170,000 clones, with about 79% occurring only once.

This TCR derives from a woman aged 50 to 65 in good health and CMV-seronegative. The chain joins TRBV5-1 to TRBJ2-5; TRBD2 matches at 8 bases. Specimen: PBMCs. The CDR3 DNA reads as TGCGCCAGCAGCTTGGCGGGGACCGGCGGGGGGGAGACCCAGTACTTC. Translation gives CASSLAGTGGGETQYF.